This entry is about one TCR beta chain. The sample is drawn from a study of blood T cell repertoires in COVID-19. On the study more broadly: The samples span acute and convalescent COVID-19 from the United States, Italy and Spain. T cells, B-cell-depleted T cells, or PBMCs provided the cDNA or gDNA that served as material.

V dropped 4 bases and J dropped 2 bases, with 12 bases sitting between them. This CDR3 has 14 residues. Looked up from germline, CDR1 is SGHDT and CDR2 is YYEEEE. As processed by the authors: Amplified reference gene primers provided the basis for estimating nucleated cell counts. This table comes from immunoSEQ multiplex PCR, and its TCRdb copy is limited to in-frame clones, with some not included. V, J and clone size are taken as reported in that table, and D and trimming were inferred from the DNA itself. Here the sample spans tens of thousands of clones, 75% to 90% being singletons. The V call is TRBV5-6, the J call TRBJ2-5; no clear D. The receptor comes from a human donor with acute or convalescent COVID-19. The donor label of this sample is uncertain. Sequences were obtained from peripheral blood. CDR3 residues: CASSEVGLQETQYF. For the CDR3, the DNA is TGTGCCAGCAGCGAAGTTGGCTTACAAGAGACCCAGTACTTC. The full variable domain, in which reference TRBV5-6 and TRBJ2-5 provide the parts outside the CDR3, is DAGVTQSPTHLIKTRGQQVTLRCSPKSGHDTVSWYQQALGQGPQFIFQYYEEEERQRGNFPDRFSGHQFPNYSSELNVNALLLGDSALYLCASSEVGLQETQYFGPGTRLLVL.